These T cell receptor beta chains were read from a single sample in a study of shared clonotypes between healthy human individuals. Assay: immunoSEQ multiplex PCR; the TCRdb copy retains only in-frame clones and omits some. The profile covers fewer than 1 million clones, with about 96% appearing a single time and 0.2% to 0.25% taken by the ten largest. The sample comprised naive CD8+ T cells sorted from blood. The receptors shown here come from a man under 40 in good health. The CDR3 runs from the conserved cysteine through the conserved F or W. A D gene is named only where the DNA matches it firmly. Some rows have no size entry. The others give once, few or many, or a class for an expanded clone.

v_call,d_call,j_call,cdr3_length,clone_size,cdr3_nt,cdr3_aa
TRBV19,TRBD1,TRBJ2-7,17,NA,TGTGCCAGTAGTATACCCCCTGGGACAGGGGGCAGGGGCGAGCAGTACTTC,CASSIPPGTGGRGEQYF
TRBV4-1,NA,TRBJ2-1,17,NA,TGCGCCAGCAGCCAATCCGGGGCAGCGTCGAGCTACAATGAGCAGTTCTTC,CASSQSGAASSYNEQFF
TRBV7-2,NA,TRBJ2-7,15,NA,TGTGCCAGCAGCCTCCCCGGACAGAGCTCCTACGAGCAGTACTTC,CASSLPGQSSYEQYF
TRBV6-5,NA,TRBJ2-2,14,NA,TGTGCCAGCAGTGATTCCTCAAACACCGGGGAGCTGTTTTTT,CASSDSSNTGELFF
TRBV27,TRBD2,TRBJ2-1,13,NA,TGTGCCATCGGACTAGCGGAATACAATGAGCAGTTCTTC,CAIGLAEYNEQFF
TRBV11-2,NA,TRBJ2-1,16,NA,TGTGCCAGCAGCTTGGGCCCCAGGGGTGTCCAAAATGAGCAGTTCTTC,CASSLGPRGVQNEQFF
TRBV11-2,NA,TRBJ2-1,15,NA,TGTGCCAGCAGCTTAGATAAGGGGCTCGGAGATGAGCAGTTCTTC,CASSLDKGLGDEQFF
TRBV6-1,NA,TRBJ2-6,14,NA,TGTGCCAGCAGTGAAGCCCCCGGGGCCAACGTCCTGACTTTC,CASSEAPGANVLTF
TRBV13,NA,TRBJ1-4,14,NA,TGTGCCAGCAGCTACGGAGGGGCCAATGAAAAACTGTTTTTT,CASSYGGANEKLFF
TRBV12-5,NA,TRBJ2-2,12,NA,TGTGCTAGTGTGGCTGACACCGGGGAGCTGTTTTTT,CASVADTGELFF
TRBV6-1,NA,TRBJ2-3,14,NA,TGTGCCAGCAGTGATGTAGGGAGCACAGATACGCAGTATTTT,CASSDVGSTDTQYF
TRBV28,NA,TRBJ1-5,15,NA,TGTGCCAGCAGTGGGTTTAGTAATAGCAATCAGCCCCAGCATTTT,CASSGFSNSNQPQHF
TRBV27,TRBD1,TRBJ2-7,14,once,TGTGCCAGCAGTGGACAGGGGGTTTTCTACGAGCAGTACTTC,CASSGQGVFYEQYF
TRBV7-9,NA,TRBJ2-7,14,NA,TGTGCCAGCAGCCCAGAAGGTCCCTCCTACGAGCAGTACTTC,CASSPEGPSYEQYF
TRBV7-9,NA,TRBJ2-5,15,NA,TGTGCCAGCAGCCCCACTACAGAGTCCCAAGAGACCCAGTACTTC,CASSPTTESQETQYF
TRBV28,NA,TRBJ2-1,13,NA,TGTGCCAGCGGTCGCGGGTACTACAATGAGCAGTTCTTC,CASGRGYYNEQFF
TRBV2,NA,TRBJ1-1,18,NA,TGTGCCAGCAGTGTGGATTACGGCACAGGGAACCTCAACACTGAAGCTTTCTTT,CASSVDYGTGNLNTEAFF
TRBV7-8,TRBD2,TRBJ2-3,15,NA,TGTGCCAGCAGCCTACTAGCGGGGTTCACAGATACGCAGTATTTT,CASSLLAGFTDTQYF
TRBV7-6,NA,TRBJ2-1,15,once,TGTGCCAGCAGCTTAGACAGGGCCTCCTACAATGAGCAGTTCTTC,CASSLDRASYNEQFF
TRBV6-5,TRBD2,TRBJ2-7,13,NA,TGTGCCAGCAGTTATACGGGGGGATACGAGCAGTACTTC,CASSYTGGYEQYF
TRBV7-9,NA,TRBJ2-3,15,NA,TGTGCCAGCAGCACTACTAGATCTAGCACAGATACGCAGTATTTT,CASSTTRSSTDTQYF
TRBV5-1,NA,TRBJ2-1,15,NA,TGCGCCAGCAGCTTGGAGGGGGACGTCTACAATGAGCAGTTCTTC,CASSLEGDVYNEQFF
TRBV9,TRBD2,TRBJ2-1,16,NA,TGTGCCAGCAGCGTCGTACTAGCGGGAGTTCGCAATGAGCAGTTCTTC,CASSVVLAGVRNEQFF
TRBV5-6,TRBD2,TRBJ2-3,18,NA,TGTGCCAGCAGCTTGGGACTAGCGGGAGGAACTAGCACAGATACGCAGTATTTT,CASSLGLAGGTSTDTQYF
TRBV5-4,NA,TRBJ1-4,15,once,TGTGCCAGCAGCTTGGCTGCATCCGGGGCTGAAAAACTGTTTTTT,CASSLAASGAEKLFF
TRBV21-1,NA,TRBJ1-1,15,NA,TGTGCCAGCAGCAAATGGAAAGGGGGCGGGACTGAAGCTTTCTTT,CASSKWKGGGTEAFF
TRBV4-1,TRBD1,TRBJ2-1,14,NA,TGCGCCAGCCGCTCTCAGGGGGCGTACAATGAGCAGTTCTTC,CASRSQGAYNEQFF
TRBV4-3,TRBD2,TRBJ2-1,14,NA,TGCGCCAGCAGCCAAGAATTGGAGCGGGAGGTGTCGTTCTTC,CASSQELEREVSFF
TRBV11-2,NA,TRBJ1-4,13,NA,TGTGCCACCGCTGGGGCGGAGAATGAAAAACTGTTTTTT,CATAGAENEKLFF
TRBV7-9,NA,TRBJ2-4,14,NA,TGTGCCAGCAGCTTACACCCGACCAAAAACATTCAGTACTTC,CASSLHPTKNIQYF
TRBV4-1,NA,TRBJ2-4,17,NA,TGCGCCAGCAGCCAAGAGGGCGACGGCAGTTACCGGGACATTCAGTACTTC,CASSQEGDGSYRDIQYF
TRBV15,NA,TRBJ1-5,14,NA,TGTGCCACCAGCACCCAACAGGGAACTCAGCCCCAGCATTTT,CATSTQQGTQPQHF
TRBV5-1,NA,TRBJ1-2,13,NA,TGCGCCAGCAGCTTGACCTTGAACTATGGCTACACCTTC,CASSLTLNYGYTF
TRBV7-9,NA,TRBJ2-2,14,NA,TGTGCCAGCAGCTTAGTCCAGAACACCGGGGAGCTGTTTTTT,CASSLVQNTGELFF
TRBV27,NA,TRBJ2-7,15,NA,TGTGCCAGCAGTCCCACCGGACTGGCCTCCTACGAGCAGTACTTC,CASSPTGLASYEQYF
TRBV2,NA,TRBJ2-7,11,NA,TGTGCCAGCGGGACTTCCTACGAGCAGTACTTC,CASGTSYEQYF
TRBV7-9,NA,TRBJ2-2,15,NA,TGTGCCAGCAGCGCCCCCGAGGGTCGAACCGGGGAGCTGTTTTTT,CASSAPEGRTGELFF
TRBV10-1,NA,TRBJ1-1,14,NA,TGCGCCAGCAGTGAGTCTGGGTGGGAGTACGAAGCTTTCTTT,CASSESGWEYEAFF
TRBV7-9,NA,TRBJ2-1,13,NA,TGTGCCAGCAGCTTCAACATCTACAATGAGCAGTTCTTC,CASSFNIYNEQFF
TRBV27,NA,TRBJ2-7,12,NA,TGTGCCAGCGCCCATTTCTCCTACGAGCAGTACTTC,CASAHFSYEQYF
TRBV4-1,NA,TRBJ2-3,16,NA,TGCGCCAGCAGCCAAGTCAACACGGGAGTGAGAGATACGCAGTATTTT,CASSQVNTGVRDTQYF
TRBV27,TRBD2,TRBJ2-3,16,few,TGTGCCAGCAGGGTATACAGCGGGAAATGGCCAGATACGCAGTATTTT,CASRVYSGKWPDTQYF
TRBV29-1,TRBD1,TRBJ2-7,16,NA,TGCAGCGTTGAAACACTTAATAGAGACAGGGCTTACGAGCAGTACTTC,CSVETLNRDRAYEQYF
TRBV4-2,NA,TRBJ2-7,16,NA,TGTGCCAGCAGCCAAGAGAGTGGAACAGACCTTAGCGAGCAGTACTTC,CASSQESGTDLSEQYF
TRBV7-9,TRBD2,TRBJ2-5,15,NA,TGTGCCAGCAGCTCCCGGGAGGGCCGCAGGGAGACCCAGTACTTC,CASSSREGRRETQYF
TRBV11-2,NA,TRBJ2-7,14,NA,TGTGCCAGCAGCTCATTCACAAGAAAATACGAGCAGTACTTC,CASSSFTRKYEQYF
TRBV9,NA,TRBJ2-2,17,NA,TGTGCCAGCAGCGTCTCTCCAGGGGCCGCATCTTCCAGGGAGCTGTTTTTT,CASSVSPGAASSRELFF
TRBV29-1,NA,TRBJ2-1,14,NA,TGCAGCGCCCCTAGCCCAGTCTCCTACAATGAGCAGTTCTTC,CSAPSPVSYNEQFF
TRBV7-9,TRBD2,TRBJ2-7,14,NA,TGTGCCAGCAGCTTAGACGGGAGGGACTACGAGCAGTACTTC,CASSLDGRDYEQYF
TRBV11-2,NA,TRBJ2-7,15,NA,TGTGCCAGCAGCTTTTTGGGACTCTCAGGCTACGAGCAGTACTTC,CASSFLGLSGYEQYF